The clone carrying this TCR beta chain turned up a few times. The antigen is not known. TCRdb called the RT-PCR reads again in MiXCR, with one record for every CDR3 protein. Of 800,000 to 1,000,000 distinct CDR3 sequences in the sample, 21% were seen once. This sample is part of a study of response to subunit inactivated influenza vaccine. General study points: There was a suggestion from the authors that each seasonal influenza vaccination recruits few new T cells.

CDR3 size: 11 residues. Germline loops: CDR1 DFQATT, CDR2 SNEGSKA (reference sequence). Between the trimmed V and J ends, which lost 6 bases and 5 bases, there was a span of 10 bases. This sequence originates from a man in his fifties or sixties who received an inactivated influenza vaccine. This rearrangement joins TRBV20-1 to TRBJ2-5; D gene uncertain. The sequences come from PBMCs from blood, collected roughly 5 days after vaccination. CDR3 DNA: TGCAGTGCCGCCCTCCACGAGACCCAGTACTTC. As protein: CSAALHETQYF.